The rows below give T cell receptor beta chains drawn from one sample of a study of CXCR3-negative and CXCR3-positive naive CD8 T cells. Using the 5' RACE reads, TCRdb records one entry per CDR3 protein without DNA. The sample holds around 50,000 distinct CDR3 sequences. The specimen was naive CXCR3- CD8+ T cells from blood. The receptors come from a human donor in good health. Some clones in this sample may be carry-over from other donors' samples. CDR3s include the opening cysteine and the closing phenylalanine or tryptophan. Not every row has a clone size; where given, it reads once, few, many or a size class.

j_call clone_size v_call cdr3_aa
TRBJ2-1 . TRBV21-1 CASSKILGQGSYNEQFF
TRBJ2-3 . TRBV19 CASSIAESSTDTQYF
TRBJ2-2 . TRBV20-1 CSAPGDRNTGELFF
TRBJ2-2 . TRBV28 CASSVGGGTGELFF
TRBJ2-1 . TRBV30 CAYERASSYNEQFF
TRBJ1-4 . TRBV14 CASRYRANEKLFF
TRBJ2-2 . TRBV6-1 CASTLAGIGELFF
TRBJ2-1 . TRBV12-3/TRBV12-4 CASSLVGPADEQFF
TRBJ1-1 . TRBV29-1 CSVEIVDHRRGTEAFF
TRBJ1-2 . TRBV15 CATSRAHDIYYGYTF
TRBJ2-7 . TRBV12-3/TRBV12-4 CASSPPGTYEQYF
TRBJ2-1 . TRBV28 CASSLGGGGLQFF
TRBJ2-1 . TRBV28 CASSFGGDEQFF
TRBJ2-7 . TRBV7-9 CASSPPGAEQYF
TRBJ2-2 . TRBV7-8 CASSTRDRENTGELFF
TRBJ1-2 . TRBV4-1 CASSQESQGPSYGYTF
TRBJ2-2 . TRBV5-5 CASRWAQGATGELFF
TRBJ2-4 . TRBV14 CASSQAKGLAKNIQYF
TRBJ2-5 . TRBV15 CATSRDIETQYF
TRBJ2-1 . TRBV12-3/TRBV12-4 CASSSISGNPYNEQFF
TRBJ2-5 . TRBV29-1 CSVEFRGHLYQETQYF
TRBJ2-2 . TRBV9 CASSPPVGERFGELFF
TRBJ1-2 medium-sized TRBV15 CATSSRDRPNYGYTF
TRBJ2-7 . TRBV28 CASSLRGTGGKYF
TRBJ2-7 . TRBV28 CASSSPGQGSYEQYF
TRBJ1-1 . TRBV28 CASLQTGRMNTEAFF
TRBJ2-7 . TRBV11-1 CASTLLGTERTEQYF
TRBJ2-7 . TRBV20-1 CSATGTSWYEQYF
TRBJ2-2 . TRBV25-1 CASLGSTGELFF
TRBJ1-1 . TRBV6-5 CASRQMNTEAFF
TRBJ2-5 . TRBV5-8 CASSDSGRPYQETQYF
TRBJ1-1 . TRBV28 CATAWRGAGEAFF
TRBJ1-5 . TRBV7-9 CASSSPGAQPQHF
TRBJ1-1 . TRBV29-1 CSVGTETTEAFF
TRBJ1-1 . TRBV9 CASTPRDRNTEAFF
TRBJ2-5 . TRBV13 CASSFSLAGMYAETQYF
TRBJ1-1 . TRBV2 CASNREGTEAFF
TRBJ2-7 . TRBV29-1 CSVEMRTETYEQYF
TRBJ2-7 . TRBV15 CATSKTEGASYEQYF
TRBJ1-1 . TRBV29-1 CSARWTGTAEAFF
TRBJ1-1 . TRBV27 CASSLTQTGAEAFF
TRBJ2-1 . TRBV30 CAWSNIPGQGSNEQFF
TRBJ2-7 . TRBV20-1 CSAPEAHFEQYF
TRBJ2-7 . TRBV27 CASSFSGTSHEQYF
TRBJ1-1 . TRBV25-1 CASSEYSGQPMNTEAFF
TRBJ2-5 . TRBV5-5 CASSLSRPGGIQETQYF
TRBJ2-7 . TRBV4-3 CASSQDAADNSYEQYF
TRBJ2-1 medium-sized TRBV10-1 CATPEERGSYNEQFF
TRBJ2-7 . TRBV29-1 CSVEVSGTGNYEQYF
TRBJ1-4 . TRBV12-3/TRBV12-4 CASSLSAWVREKLFF
TRBJ2-5 . TRBV5-1 CASSWTVQETQYF
TRBJ2-1 . TRBV6-6 CASSYEEASYNEQFF
TRBJ1-2 . TRBV7-2 CASSLVSEGRPESYGYTF
TRBJ1-1 . TRBV29-1 CSVEQGADEAFF
TRBJ2-7 . TRBV29-1 CSAGGGVDRGNFYEQYF